The present TCR beta chain was sequenced within a study of blood T cell repertoires in COVID-19. In the study overall: Sites across the United States, Italy and Spain contributed samples from acute and convalescent COVID-19.

This CDR3 has 17 residues. The ends were cut back, 4 bases at V and 0 bases at J, with 14 bases in the middle. CDR1 is SGDLS, CDR2 YYNGEE, per germline. This clone was seen a handful of times. Study processing details: Cell counts per sample came from amplifying reference gene primers. Sequencing used immunoSEQ multiplex PCR; TCRdb keeps in-frame clones, though not all of them. The V and J calls and the clone size are those of that table, but D and trimming were determined from the DNA. Here the sample spans 250,000 to 350,000 clones, about 89% being singletons. The gene calls are TRBV9 and TRBJ1-6; D is possibly TRBD1 (6 bases). Material: peripheral blood. The TCR originated in a woman aged 55-75 years with acute or convalescent COVID-19. In nucleotides, the CDR3 is TGTGCCAGCAGCAGAGGGAGGGGGGGCTCCTATAATTCACCCCTCCACTTT. It yields the protein CASSRGRGGSYNSPLHF.